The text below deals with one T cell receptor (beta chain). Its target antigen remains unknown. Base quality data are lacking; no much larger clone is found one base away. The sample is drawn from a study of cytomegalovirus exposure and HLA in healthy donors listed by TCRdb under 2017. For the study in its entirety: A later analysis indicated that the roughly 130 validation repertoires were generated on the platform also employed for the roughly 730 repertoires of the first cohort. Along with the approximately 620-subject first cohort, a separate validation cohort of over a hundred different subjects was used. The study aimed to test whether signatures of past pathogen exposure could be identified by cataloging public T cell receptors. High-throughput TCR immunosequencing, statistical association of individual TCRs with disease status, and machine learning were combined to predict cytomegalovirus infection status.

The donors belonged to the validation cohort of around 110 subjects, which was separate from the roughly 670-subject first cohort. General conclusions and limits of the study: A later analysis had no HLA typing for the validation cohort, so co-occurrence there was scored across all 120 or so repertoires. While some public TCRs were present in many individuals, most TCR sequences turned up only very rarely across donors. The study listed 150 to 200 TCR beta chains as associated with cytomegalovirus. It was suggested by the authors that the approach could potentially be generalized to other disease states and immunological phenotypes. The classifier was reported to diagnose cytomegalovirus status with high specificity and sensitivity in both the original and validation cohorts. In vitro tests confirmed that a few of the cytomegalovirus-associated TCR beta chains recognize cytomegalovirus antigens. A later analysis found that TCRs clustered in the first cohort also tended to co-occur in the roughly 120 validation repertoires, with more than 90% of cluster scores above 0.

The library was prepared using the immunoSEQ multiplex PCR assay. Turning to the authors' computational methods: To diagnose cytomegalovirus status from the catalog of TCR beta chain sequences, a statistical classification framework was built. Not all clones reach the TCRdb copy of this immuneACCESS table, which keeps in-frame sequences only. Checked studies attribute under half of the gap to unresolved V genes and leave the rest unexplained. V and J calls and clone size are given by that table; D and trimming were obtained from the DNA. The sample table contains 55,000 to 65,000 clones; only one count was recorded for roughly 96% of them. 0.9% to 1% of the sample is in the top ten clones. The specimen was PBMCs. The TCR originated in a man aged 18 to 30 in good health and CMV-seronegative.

The nucleotide sequence reads TGTGCCAGCACTACAGGGAGTCAGCCCCAGCATTTT. Its amino acids are CASTTGSQPQHF. The sequence joins TRBV6-1 to TRBJ1-5, with TRBD1 as a weak D call on 6 bases. The CDR1 and CDR2 encoded by the germline V gene are MNHNS and SASEGT. V and J are truncated by 7 bases and 6 bases respectively, leaving an intervening sequence of 10 bases. From the cysteine up to the phenylalanine, the CDR3 has a length of 12 residues. Just the 36-base CDR3 DNA is kept, in frame starting at base 1.